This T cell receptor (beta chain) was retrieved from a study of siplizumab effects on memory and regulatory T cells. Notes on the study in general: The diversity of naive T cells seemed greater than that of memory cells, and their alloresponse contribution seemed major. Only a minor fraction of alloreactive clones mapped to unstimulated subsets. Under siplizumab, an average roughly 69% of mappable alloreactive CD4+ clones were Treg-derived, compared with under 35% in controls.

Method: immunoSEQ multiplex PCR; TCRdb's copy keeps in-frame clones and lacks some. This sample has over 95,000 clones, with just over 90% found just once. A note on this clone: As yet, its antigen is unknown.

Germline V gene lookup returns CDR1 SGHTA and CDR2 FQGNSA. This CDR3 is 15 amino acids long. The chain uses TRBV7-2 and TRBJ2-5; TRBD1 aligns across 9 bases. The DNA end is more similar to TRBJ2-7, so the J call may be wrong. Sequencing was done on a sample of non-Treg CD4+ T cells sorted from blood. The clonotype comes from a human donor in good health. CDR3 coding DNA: TGTGCCAGCAGCTTAGATGGGACAGGGTCCTACGAGCAGTACTTC. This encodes CASSLDGTGSYEQYF.